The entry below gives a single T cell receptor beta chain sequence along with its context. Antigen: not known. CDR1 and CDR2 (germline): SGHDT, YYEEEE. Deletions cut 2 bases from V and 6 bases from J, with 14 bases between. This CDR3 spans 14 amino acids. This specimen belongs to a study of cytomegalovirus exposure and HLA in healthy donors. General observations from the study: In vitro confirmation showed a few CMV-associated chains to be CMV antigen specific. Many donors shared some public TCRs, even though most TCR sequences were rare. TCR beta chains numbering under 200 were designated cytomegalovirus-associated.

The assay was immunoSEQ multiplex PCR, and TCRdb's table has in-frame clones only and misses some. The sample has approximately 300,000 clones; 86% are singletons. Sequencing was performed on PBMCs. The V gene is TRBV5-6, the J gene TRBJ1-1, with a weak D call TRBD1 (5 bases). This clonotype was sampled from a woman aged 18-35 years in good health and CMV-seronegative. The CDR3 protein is CASSFRGRQSEAFF. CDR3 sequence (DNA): TGTGCCAGCAGCTTTAGGGGTAGACAATCTGAAGCTTTCTTT.